This TCR beta chain was captured in a study of regulatory T cells in long-lasting Graves disease. About the research overall: Over 5 years of antithyroid drugs with positive TSH receptor antibodies was taken to mean persistent Graves' disease. General study findings and limits: Not thyroid tissue but only peripheral blood was studied.

A note on this clonotype: Its antigen remains unknown.

The time point: persistent/refractory GD, antithyroid drugs over 5 years with positive TRAb. RNA extracted from PBMCs served as the sequencing template. The CDR3 contains 14 residues. V was trimmed by 0 bases and J by 5 bases, leaving 14 bases between them. The V gene's germline CDR1 is SQVTM and CDR2 ANQGSEA. Assembly of TCR beta libraries relied on iRepertoire HTBI primers together with Arm-PCR of CDR3 regions. TCRdb itself ran the multiplex PCR reads through MiXCR, one entry per CDR3 protein. The repertoire includes about 450,000 distinct CDR3 sequences, 23% of them detected once, and about 27% sits in the top ten.

V gene TRBV29-1 combines with J gene TRBJ2-7; a weak D match, TRBD1 (5 bases). The sequenced sample was peripheral blood mononuclear cells (PBMCs), obtained when the disease was refractory, from a patient treated with antithyroid drugs. This TCR was sampled from a female donor with Graves disease. The CDR3 region has the DNA TGCAGCGTTGAAGATCCGTCAGGGTCAGACGAGCAGTACTTC. This encodes CSVEDPSGSDEQYF.